This section outlines one T cell receptor beta chain sequence together with its context. Its target is not known. Documented time point: late sampling 161 to 241 days after vaccination in a few convalescent patients. Described treatment: roughly 11-day PBMC culture with coronavirus spike peptide pools or control peptides (ViraFEST assay). An Oncomine TCR Beta short-read assay was used to sequence the DNA from cultured CD4+ T cells. TCRdb reprocessed the PCR reads with MiXCR, giving one entry per CDR3 protein. The sample lists approximately 24,000 distinct CDR3 sequences; more than 25% were seen once. This record belongs to a study of vaccination and CD4 T cells after COVID-19. Points from the study as a whole: Clonotypes reactive to SARS-CoV-2 had a median that went up from 21 to 38, but not significantly.

CDR3 length: 15 amino acids. Between the trimmed V and J ends, which lost 0 bases and 5 bases, there was a span of 10 bases. Germline V CDR1 and CDR2: LNHNV, YYDKDF (reference sequence). Specimen: CD4+ T cells from blood, cultured in vitro, collected about 7 months after SARS-CoV-2 vaccination. This receptor was obtained from a human donor who had recovered from COVID-19. The chain is built from TRBV15 and TRBJ2-2; D call uncertain. CDR3 in DNA: TGTGCCACCAGCAGAGATAAGGCAGTTACCGGGGAGCTGTTTTTT. Its protein is CATSRDKAVTGELFF.